This is a list of T cell receptor beta chains from one sample in a study of T cell repertoires in ileal Crohn's disease. Using immunoSEQ multiplex PCR, the repertoire was profiled, and TCRdb retains in-frame clones only, with some absent. The data show roughly 1,900 clones, around 88% seen once. The source material was ileal tissue. The receptors derive from an adult with Crohn's disease. The CDR3 runs from the conserved cysteine through the conserved F or W. D genes are given only for firm matches. Expanded clones get a size class; other rows say once, few or many, or leave the size out.

cdr3_length: 20; j_call: TRBJ2-7; d_call: TRBD2; clone_size: .; v_call: TRBV2; cdr3_nt: TGTGCCAGCAGTGACCCTAGGGGACTAGCGGCCCTTAAGAATGGATACGAGCAGTACTTC; cdr3_aa: CASSDPRGLAALKNGYEQYF
cdr3_length: 15; j_call: TRBJ2-1; d_call: .; clone_size: few; v_call: TRBV5-1; cdr3_nt: TGCGCCAGCGGACCACTAGGGAGCTCCTACAATGAGCAGTTCTTC; cdr3_aa: CASGPLGSSYNEQFF
cdr3_length: 15; j_call: TRBJ2-1; d_call: TRBD1; clone_size: .; v_call: TRBV6-5; cdr3_nt: TGTGCCAGCAGTTATGACAGGGTTGGAAACAATGAGCAGTTCTTC; cdr3_aa: CASSYDRVGNNEQFF
cdr3_length: 15; j_call: TRBJ1-1; d_call: TRBD1; clone_size: few; v_call: TRBV19; cdr3_nt: TGTGCCACCTCTACAGGGGGCCTACAGAGGGGTGAAGCTTTCTTT; cdr3_aa: CATSTGGLQRGEAFF
cdr3_length: 17; j_call: TRBJ1-3; d_call: TRBD1; clone_size: few; v_call: TRBV4-3; cdr3_nt: TGCGCCAGCAGCCAACAGACAGGGGGCCCCTCTGGAAACACCATATATTTT; cdr3_aa: CASSQQTGGPSGNTIYF
cdr3_length: 17; j_call: TRBJ2-7; d_call: TRBD1; clone_size: .; v_call: TRBV25-1; cdr3_nt: TGTGCCAGCAGCAGTTGGGGGCTGGGACAGGGTAACCACGAGCAGTACTTC; cdr3_aa: CASSSWGLGQGNHEQYF
cdr3_length: 14; j_call: TRBJ2-1; d_call: .; clone_size: .; v_call: TRBV6-5; cdr3_nt: TGTGCCAGCAGTTATAATCCGGGGGTGGGTGAGCAGTTCTTC; cdr3_aa: CASSYNPGVGEQFF
cdr3_length: 15; j_call: TRBJ1-6; d_call: TRBD1; clone_size: .; v_call: TRBV9; cdr3_nt: TGTGCCAGCAGCGTAGGGACAGGGGGCAGTTCACCCCTCCACTTT; cdr3_aa: CASSVGTGGSSPLHF
cdr3_length: 13; j_call: TRBJ2-7; d_call: .; clone_size: once; v_call: TRBV19; cdr3_nt: TGTGCCAGTAGTATCGATCTAGACTACGAGCAGTACTTC; cdr3_aa: CASSIDLDYEQYF
cdr3_length: 13; j_call: TRBJ1-6; d_call: .; clone_size: .; v_call: TRBV10-3; cdr3_nt: TGTGCCATCAGTGAGGAGCCGAATTCACCCCTCCACTTT; cdr3_aa: CAISEEPNSPLHF
cdr3_length: 18; j_call: TRBJ1-1; d_call: TRBD1; clone_size: .; v_call: TRBV30; cdr3_nt: TGTGCCTGGAGTCCCGGAGGGGGCCTATTTCGGATGAACACTGAAGCTTTCTTT; cdr3_aa: CAWSPGGGLFRMNTEAFF
cdr3_length: 14; j_call: TRBJ2-7; d_call: TRBD1; clone_size: .; v_call: TRBV19; cdr3_nt: TGTGCCAGTAGTATCGACAGGGGTTCCTACGAGCAGTACTTC; cdr3_aa: CASSIDRGSYEQYF
cdr3_length: 11; j_call: TRBJ1-2; d_call: TRBD1; clone_size: .; v_call: TRBV28; cdr3_nt: TGTGCCACCGGGACAGGTTGGGGCTACACCTTC; cdr3_aa: CATGTGWGYTF
cdr3_length: 14; j_call: TRBJ1-1; d_call: .; clone_size: few; v_call: TRBV18; cdr3_nt: TGTGCCAGCTCACCCTCAAGAGGAAACACTGAAGCTTTCTTT; cdr3_aa: CASSPSRGNTEAFF
cdr3_length: 13; j_call: TRBJ2-3; d_call: .; clone_size: .; v_call: TRBV27; cdr3_nt: TGTGCCAGCAGTTCAGGTCCCCACGATACGCAGTATTTT; cdr3_aa: CASSSGPHDTQYF
cdr3_length: 14; j_call: TRBJ2-7; d_call: TRBD1; clone_size: .; v_call: TRBV5-1; cdr3_nt: TGCGCCAGCAGCCGCACGACAGGGGGGTACGAGCAGTACTTC; cdr3_aa: CASSRTTGGYEQYF
cdr3_length: 15; j_call: TRBJ2-4; d_call: .; clone_size: .; v_call: TRBV29-1; cdr3_nt: TGCAGCGTTCGATTCCAGGCTCTAGCCAAAAACATTCAGTACTTC; cdr3_aa: CSVRFQALAKNIQYF
cdr3_length: 14; j_call: TRBJ2-3; d_call: .; clone_size: once; v_call: TRBV2; cdr3_nt: TGTGCCAGCAGTTCACGTAGGTCGGGTGATACGCAGTATTTT; cdr3_aa: CASSSRRSGDTQYF
cdr3_length: 15; j_call: TRBJ2-1; d_call: .; clone_size: .; v_call: TRBV7-8; cdr3_nt: TGTGCCAGCAGCTTAGGCCGATTAAACAACAATGAGCAGTTCTTC; cdr3_aa: CASSLGRLNNNEQFF
cdr3_length: 13; j_call: TRBJ1-5; d_call: TRBD1; clone_size: .; v_call: TRBV19; cdr3_nt: TGTGCCAGTAGTGTCAAGGGGGCTCAGCCCCAGCATTTT; cdr3_aa: CASSVKGAQPQHF
cdr3_length: 16; j_call: TRBJ2-1; d_call: TRBD2; clone_size: .; v_call: TRBV5-1; cdr3_nt: TGCGCCAGCCGACGGGCTTTAAGCGGGGTCAACAATGAGCAGTTCTTC; cdr3_aa: CASRRALSGVNNEQFF
cdr3_length: 15; j_call: TRBJ1-5; d_call: TRBD1; clone_size: .; v_call: TRBV27; cdr3_nt: TGTGCCAGCAGTTTCGGCAGGGGGCTCGGTCAGCCCCAGCATTTT; cdr3_aa: CASSFGRGLGQPQHF